This T cell receptor beta chain stems from a study of beta chain features in type 1 diabetes. Whole-study findings and limits: Shorter TCRB CDR3s, moderately but significantly so, marked every one of the four CD4+ subsets in Type 1 diabetes patients.

TCRB transcripts that were expressed got sequenced, as all of the isolated RNA had been reverse transcribed. Sequencing used immunoSEQ multiplex PCR; TCRdb keeps in-frame clones, though not all of them. Of some 240,000 clones in the sample, under 20% are singletons; the top ten hold approximately 0.086%. V was trimmed by 9 bases and J by 1 base, leaving 6 bases between them. This CDR3 has 11 residues. The germline gives CDR1 SNHLY, CDR2 FYNNEI. This clone was found a few times. Its antigen is not known. This TCR was sampled from a young man with type 1 diabetes. The rearrangement uses TRBV2 and TRBJ2-5; D gene ambiguous. Sequencing was performed on naive CD4+ T cells from blood. CDR3 in DNA: TGTGCCAGTGAGTTCCAAGAGACCCAGTACTTC. It codes for CASEFQETQYF.